This T cell receptor (beta chain) was obtained from a study of blood T cell repertoires in COVID-19. Overall study: Spain, Italy and the United States supplied samples that represented acute and convalescent COVID-19.

Notes on this clone: Other DNA sequences within the sample encode an identical CDR3.

Here immunoSEQ multiplex PCR was the method, and the copy in TCRdb shows in-frame clones only, minus some. The table includes under 95,000 clones, approximately 86% detected once. The sequenced sample was peripheral blood. The receptor comes from a man aged 40-49 years with acute or convalescent COVID-19.

This CDR3 reads CASSQDTSGNTIYF. DNA of the CDR3: TGTGCCAGCAGCCAAGATACAAGTGGAAACACCATATATTTT. The gene calls are TRBV3-1 (or the pseudogene TRBV3-2) and TRBJ1-3; D unclear. Germline V gives CDR1 LGHDT, CDR2 YNNKEL (reference sequence). The CDR3 is 14 amino acids. The V gene lost 0 bases and the J gene lost 3 bases, with 6 bases spanning the gap.